The 20 T cell receptor beta chains in this list originate from one sample, sequenced in a study of T cell responses to AZD1222 COVID-19 vaccine. Sequencing was performed with immunoSEQ multiplex PCR; in TCRdb, only in-frame clones are kept and a portion is missing. This table has some 130,000 clones, over 90% appearing once. The specimen was peripheral blood, collected on day 0 of AZD1222 vaccination. The receptors were gathered from an adult in good health.

J is TRBJ1-6 and V is TRBV3-1 (or the pseudogene TRBV3-2); D not certain. The germline CDR1 and CDR2 sequences are LGHDT and YNNKEL (reference sequence). The CDR3 extends over 16 amino acids. V was trimmed by 1 base and J by 5 bases, leaving 12 bases between them. In DNA, the CDR3 is TGTGCCAGCAGCCAAGCGGCGGGAACTAATAATTCACCCCTCCACTTT. This translates into CASSQAAGTNNSPLHF.

V and J are TRBV6-6 and TRBJ2-6, with 10 bases lining up with TRBD2. Trimming took 5 bases from V and 2 from J; bases not matched to a gene: 12. Germline V lookup: CDR1 MNHNY, CDR2 SVGAGI (reference sequence). The CDR3 contains 19 residues. The DNA for the CDR3 is TGTGCCAGCAGTCAGCCAGCGGGGGGGGCAGGCCCTGGGGCCAACGTCCTGACTTTC. Its protein product is CASSQPAGGAGPGANVLTF.

Only a few counts were recorded for this clone. The V call is TRBV2, the J call TRBJ1-1; D gene unclear. V was shortened by 3 bases and J by 5 bases, with 13 bases between the two germline ends. Germline V CDR1 and CDR2: SNHLY, FYNNEI. This CDR3 spans 14 amino acids. The CDR3 sequence is CASSEGTPPTEAFF. The CDR3 bases are TGTGCCAGCAGTGAGGGTACCCCTCCGACTGAAGCTTTCTTT.

The chain couples TRBV7-2 to TRBJ2-3, with 8 positions matching TRBD2. From germline, CDR1 is SGHTA and CDR2 FQGNSA. This CDR3 has 18 amino acids. V lost 8 bases to trimming and J lost 5 bases; unmatched junction nucleotides: 21. CDR3 in DNA: TGTGCCAGCGCTACTGGGATAACGGGGGGGGCGTCCCGAGATACGCAGTATTTT. Translation gives CASATGITGGASRDTQYF.

The chain uses TRBV6-5 and TRBJ1-2, with 9 bases aligning to TRBD1. The germline V gene encodes CDR1 MNHEY and CDR2 SVGAGI. The CDR3 sequence is 13 residues long. Trimming cost V 6 bases and J 6 bases; bases outside gene matches: 5. CDR3 protein: CASSGQGFDGYTF. The CDR3 DNA follows: TGTGCCAGCAGCGGACAGGGGTTTGATGGCTACACCTTC.

Points on this clone: Other DNA sequences in the sample encode the same CDR3. This sequence joins TRBV11-2 and TRBJ2-7; no firm D call. This CDR3 comprises 15 residues. The germline gives CDR1 SGHAT, CDR2 FQNNGV. Trimming left V 5 bases short and J 0 bases short, with 14 bases between. CDR3: CASSPLVLSSYEQYF. CDR3 nucleotide sequence: TGTGCCAGCAGCCCCTTGGTTTTGAGCTCCTACGAGCAGTACTTC. The complete variable domain, with remaining parts taken from reference TRBV11-2 and TRBJ2-7, reads EAGVAQSPRYKIIEKRQSVAFWCNPISGHATLYWYQQILGQGPKLLIQFQNNGVVDDSQLPKDRFSAERLKGVDSTLKIQPAKLEDSAVYLCASSPLVLSSYEQYFGPGTRLTVT.

J is TRBJ1-6 and V is TRBV11-2; possible D gene TRBD1, 5 bases. Germline V gene data show CDR1 as SGHAT and CDR2 as FQNNGV. Trimming took 5 bases from V and 10 from J, leaving 18 bases between them. The CDR3 loop spans 15 amino acids. CDR3 region: CASSPREEGRSPLHF. CDR3 bases: TGTGCCAGCAGCCCCCGCGAGGAGGGGCGCTCACCCCTCCACTTT.

On this clone itself: The same CDR3 is also encoded by other DNA sequences in this sample. The rearrangement joins TRBV7-9 to TRBJ1-5; D uncertain. The V gene's germline CDR1 is SEHNR and CDR2 FQNEAQ (reference sequence). V lost 3 bases, J lost 4 bases, and 4 bases lay in between. This CDR3 has 12 amino acids. The CDR3 nucleotides read TGTGCCAGCAGCTTTCCGAATCAGCCCCAGCATTTT. It yields the protein CASSFPNQPQHF.

The chain links TRBV12-5 to TRBJ2-1; no clear D. From germline, CDR1 is LGHNT and CDR2 FRNRAP. The CDR3 length is 13 residues. V lost 0 bases and J lost 6, with 6 bases in between. Here the CDR3 reads CASGLVELNEQFF. The CDR3, as DNA: TGTGCTAGTGGTTTGGTGGAACTCAATGAGCAGTTCTTC.

V gene TRBV4-1 combines with J gene TRBJ1-1; D possibly corresponds to TRBD1 (5 bases). The V and J ends lost 5 bases and 1 base respectively, with 14 bases between them. This CDR3 has 15 amino acids. In germline, CDR1 is MGHRA, CDR2 YSYEKL. CDR3 region: CASSTSRTRNTEAFF. The CDR3 DNA sequence: TGCGCCAGCAGCACCAGCAGGACAAGGAACACTGAAGCTTTCTTT.

The CDR3 bases are TGTGCCAGCAGTTACTCGATGGGGGGTACGCAGTATTTT. Its translation is CASSYSMGGTQYF. The genes are TRBV6-5 and TRBJ2-3, with D perhaps TRBD2 (6 bases). Trimming removed 0 bases from V and 8 bases from J, with 9 bases in between. From germline, CDR1 is MNHEY and CDR2 SVGAGI. The CDR3 length is 13 residues.

This chain connects TRBV4-1 to TRBJ2-1, with D possibly called TRBD1 or TRBD2 (5 bases each). V was pared by 4 bases and J by 8 bases, with 18 bases between. This CDR3 comprises 15 residues. The germline V gene has CDR1 MGHRA and CDR2 YSYEKL. Written as DNA, the CDR3 is TGCGCCAGCAGCCCCCTAGCTACTCTAGGGGATGAGCAGTTCTTC. Translation: CASSPLATLGDEQFF.

V gene TRBV9 combines with J gene TRBJ2-3; 9 nucleotides agree with TRBD1. The length of the CDR3 is 15 residues. V lost 4 bases, J lost 8 bases, and 11 bases stayed unmatched. Germline values: CDR1 SGDLS, CDR2 YYNGEE. The CDR3 loop reads CASSPRDRELATQYF. CDR3 bases: TGTGCCAGCAGCCCACGGGACAGGGAGTTGGCTACGCAGTATTTT.

This clone has only one observation. One junction end does not reproduce the germline sequence, and a read error may be involved. The chain couples TRBV24-1 to TRBJ2-1; D assignment may be TRBD1 or TRBD2 (5 bases each). Germline V gene data show CDR1 as KGHDR and CDR2 as SFDVKD. This CDR3 has 14 residues. The CDR3, as DNA: TGTGCCACCAGTGATTCCAACAGTCGGGGCCCCCTGATCTTC. Protein product: CATSDSNSRGPLIF.

This rearrangement joins TRBV6-5 to TRBJ1-2; 7 bases line up with TRBD1. The CDR3 is made up of 14 amino acids. Germline values: CDR1 MNHEY, CDR2 SVGAGI. With 11 bases clipped from V and 0 bases from J, the junction kept 9 bases outside the gene matches. The CDR3 region is CAGRTGESNYGYTF. The CDR3 nucleotides are TGTGCCGGAAGAACAGGGGAATCTAACTATGGCTACACCTTC.

The V and J genes are TRBV4-2 and TRBJ1-4; possible D gene TRBD1, 6 bases. Trimming shortened V by 3 bases and J by 4 bases, and 12 bases separated the two germline ends. Germline V gene lookup returns CDR1 LGHNA and CDR2 YNFKEQ. The CDR3 is made up of 15 amino acids. CDR3 region: CASSHLQGSNEKLFF. CDR3 bases: TGTGCCAGCAGCCACCTACAGGGTAGTAATGAAAAACTGTTTTTT.

V gene TRBV23-1 combines with J gene TRBJ1-6, with no clear D. TRBV23-1 is labeled an ORF, and its function is uncertain. The CDR3 sequence is 14 residues long. V shed 3 bases and J shed 7 bases, with 10 bases lying between them. The CDR3 protein is CASSQRALNSPLHF. The CDR3 DNA reads TGCGCCAGCAGTCAGCGGGCTTTGAATTCACCCCTCCACTTT.

This sequence joins TRBV18 and TRBJ1-6, with D possibly TRBD1 on 6 matching bases. The germline V gene encodes CDR1 KGHSH and CDR2 LQKENI. Trimming took 6 bases from V and 7 from J, leaving 7 bases between them. CDR3 length: 12 amino acids. In DNA, the CDR3 is TGTGCCAGCTCGGACAGAAATTCACCCCTCCACTTT. This translates into CASSDRNSPLHF.

V usage is TRBV5-4 and J usage is TRBJ1-1, with D uncertain. This CDR3 comprises 15 residues. Trimming took off 0 bases at V and 0 bases at J, with 9 bases between the two ends. Germline V gives CDR1 SGHNT, CDR2 YYREEE (reference sequence). The DNA of the CDR3 is TGTGCCAGCAGCTTGGGGCCGGGCCTGAACACTGAAGCTTTCTTT. Translating it yields CASSLGPGLNTEAFF.

The rearrangement uses TRBV24-1 and TRBJ2-3, with 8 bases lining up with TRBD2. Trimming cost V 3 bases and J 5 bases; bases outside gene matches: 6. The CDR3 contains 15 residues. Germline V gives CDR1 KGHDR, CDR2 SFDVKD. CDR3 region: CATSDPGRGGDTQYF. The CDR3 DNA follows: TGTGCCACCAGTGATCCGGGACGGGGGGGAGATACGCAGTATTTT.